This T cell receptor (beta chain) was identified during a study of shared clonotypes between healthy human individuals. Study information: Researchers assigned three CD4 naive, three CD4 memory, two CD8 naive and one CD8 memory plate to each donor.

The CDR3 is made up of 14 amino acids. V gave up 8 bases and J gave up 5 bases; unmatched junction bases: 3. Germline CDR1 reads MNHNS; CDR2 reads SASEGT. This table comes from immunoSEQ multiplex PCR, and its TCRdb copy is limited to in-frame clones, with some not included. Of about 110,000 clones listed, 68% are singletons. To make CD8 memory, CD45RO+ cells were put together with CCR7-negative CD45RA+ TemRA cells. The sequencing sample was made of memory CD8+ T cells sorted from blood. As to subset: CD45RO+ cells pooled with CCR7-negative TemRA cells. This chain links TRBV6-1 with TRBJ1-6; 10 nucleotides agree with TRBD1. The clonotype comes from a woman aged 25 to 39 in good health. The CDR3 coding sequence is TGTGCCAGCTCCGGGACAGGGGATAATTCACCCCTCCACTTT. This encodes CASSGTGDNSPLHF.